Listed here are 2 T cell receptor beta chains from one sample, sequenced in a study of regulatory and conventional T cells in RAG deficiency. TCRdb's copy holds only in-frame clones and misses some; the assay was immunoSEQ multiplex PCR. The sample has tens of thousands of clones, around 89% seen once. Another study also made use of these data, one on regulatory T cells. That source adds: The PCR used 52 TRBV and 13 TRBJ primers.

Sequences were obtained from CD8+ T cells sorted from blood. The receptors come from a human donor in good health.

V gene TRBV9 combines with J gene TRBJ2-4; 8 bases line up with TRBD2. The ends lost 6 bases at V and 7 bases at J; junction bases unmatched: 6. The CDR3 length is 13 residues. Germline CDR1 is SGDLS and CDR2 is YYNGEE. The DNA of the CDR3 is TGTGCCAGCAACCCCGGGGGGGGGAACATTCAGTACTTC. Amino acids: CASNPGGGNIQYF.

The chain combines TRBV15 with TRBJ1-1, with D unclear. The CDR3 extends over 15 amino acids. Trimming removed 0 bases at V and 1 base at J, with 9 bases between. CDR1 and CDR2 from the germline V gene are LNHNV and YYDKDF (reference sequence). Here the CDR3 reads CATSRDRLTNTEAFF. The CDR3 DNA reads as TGTGCCACCAGCAGAGATCGACTCACGAACACTGAAGCTTTCTTT.